The next 25 T cell receptor beta chains were all read from a single sample in a study of somatic mutations in cytotoxic T cells in rheumatoid arthritis. Sequencing was performed with immunoSEQ multiplex PCR; in TCRdb, only in-frame clones are kept and a portion is missing. The sample yields under 20,000 clones, approximately 75% seen once. The specimen sequenced was CD8+ T cells sorted from blood. Receptors were obtained from an adult with rheumatoid arthritis.

The chain combines TRBV7-9 with TRBJ2-3, with TRBD2 matching over 7 bases. Germline V lookup: CDR1 SEHNR, CDR2 FQNEAQ (reference sequence). The CDR3 spans 15 residues. The V and J ends lost 1 base and 4 bases, in that order; junction bases with no gene match: 5. The CDR3 loop is CASSLVAGVADTQYF. DNA for the CDR3: TGTGCCAGCAGCTTAGTGGCGGGAGTAGCAGATACGCAGTATTTT. The entire variable domain, with the rest obtained from reference TRBV7-9 and TRBJ2-3, is as follows: DTGVSQNPRHKITKRGQNVTFRCDPISEHNRLYWYRQTLGQGPEFLTYFQNEAQLEKSRLLSDRFSAERPKGSFSTLEIQRTEQGDSAMYLCASSLVAGVADTQYFGPGTRLTVL.

This rearrangement joins TRBV13 to TRBJ2-1; weak D call: TRBD2 (5 bases). CDR3 length equals 12 residues. Germline assignment: CDR1 PRHDT and CDR2 FYEKMQ (reference sequence). V lost 8 bases to trimming and J lost 5 bases, with 10 bases between them. Here the CDR3 reads CASEGLDNEQFF. CDR3 coding DNA: TGTGCCAGCGAGGGCCTAGACAATGAGCAGTTCTTC.

The chain carries TRBV5-1 and TRBJ1-1; 8 bases agree with TRBD1. This CDR3 region has 13 residues. Germline CDR1 SGHRS, CDR2 YFSETQ. V was pared by 4 bases and J by 3 bases, with 2 bases of the junction left unmatched. The CDR3 reads CASSADRDTEAFF. CDR3 bases: TGCGCCAGCAGCGCGGACAGGGACACTGAAGCTTTCTTT.

The V gene is TRBV7-9, the J gene TRBJ1-1, with a tentative D call TRBD1 (6 bases). The CDR3 length is 14 residues. V was trimmed by 6 bases and J by 3 bases, leaving 14 bases between them. Germline V gene sequence: CDR1 SEHNR, CDR2 FQNEAQ (reference sequence). The CDR3, as DNA: TGTGCCAGCAGGCAACAGGGTTGGTACACTGAAGCTTTCTTT. Translation: CASRQQGWYTEAFF.

Only one count was recorded for this clone. The chain combines TRBV30 with TRBJ2-1, with D tentatively TRBD2 (5 bases). Germline values: CDR1 GTSNPN, CDR2 SVGIG (reference sequence). The ends were cut back, 3 bases at V and 4 bases at J, with 7 bases in the middle. The length of the CDR3 is 12 residues. CDR3 residues: CAWSGGYNEQFF. In DNA form, the CDR3 reads TGTGCCTGGAGCGGCGGGTACAATGAGCAGTTCTTC.

The CDR3 loop is CASSRNSAMNTEAFF. The CDR3, as DNA: TGTGCCAGCAGTCGTAACAGCGCAATGAACACTGAAGCTTTCTTT. This chain joins TRBV28 and TRBJ1-1; D unclear. The CDR3 extends over 15 amino acids. Trimming stripped 5 bases from V and 0 bases from J, with 13 bases between. Looked up from germline, CDR1 is MDHEN and CDR2 is SYDVKM.

This clone was seen a single time. Other DNA sequences from this sample encode an identical CDR3 as well. The CDR3 reads CATSRDGQGSINEQFF. DNA for the CDR3: TGTGCCACCAGCAGGGATGGCCAGGGGTCCATCAATGAGCAGTTCTTC. The chain is built from TRBV15 and TRBJ2-1; maybe TRBD1 (6 bases). Trimming shortened V by 3 bases and J by 6 bases, and 18 bases separated the two germline ends. Germline V lookup: CDR1 LNHNV, CDR2 YYDKDF (reference sequence). The CDR3 consists of 16 residues.

This chain connects TRBV30 to TRBJ2-5; 10 positions agree with TRBD1. The J call may be incorrect, as the DNA end agrees better with TRBJ2-7. CDR3 length equals 14 residues. Germline V gene sequence: CDR1 GTSNPN, CDR2 SVGIG (reference sequence). The CDR3 nucleotides are TGTGCCTGGAGATTCGGGACAGGGGACTACGAGCAGTACTTC. Translation gives CAWRFGTGDYEQYF.

The chain carries TRBV27 and TRBJ1-6; weak D call: TRBD1 (5 bases). The length of the CDR3 is 14 residues. Germline values: CDR1 MNHEY, CDR2 SMNVEV (reference sequence). V dropped 3 bases and J dropped 7 bases, with 10 bases sitting between them. DNA for the CDR3: TGTGCCAGCAGTTTTCAGGGTTGGAATTCACCCCTCCACTTT. This sequence encodes CASSFQGWNSPLHF.

The chain employs TRBV7-2 and TRBJ2-7; tentatively, D is TRBD2 (6 bases). V lost 2 bases to trimming and J lost 3 bases, with 11 bases between them. The CDR3 covers 14 residues. Germline loops: CDR1 SGHTA, CDR2 FQGNSA. The CDR3 protein is CASSLMRDLYEQYF. The DNA for the CDR3 is TGTGCCAGCAGCTTAATGCGGGACCTCTACGAGCAGTACTTC.

This chain connects TRBV27 to TRBJ2-5; D assignment may be TRBD1 or TRBD2 (5 bases each). CDR1 and CDR2 from the germline V gene are MNHEY and SMNVEV (reference sequence). CDR3 size: 15 residues. V lost 3 bases and J 5 bases, leaving 16 bases between the germline ends. CDR3 in amino acids: CASSFQGPEKETQYF. CDR3 sequence (DNA): TGTGCCAGCAGTTTTCAGGGACCGGAAAAGGAGACCCAGTACTTC.

The chain is built from TRBV18 and TRBJ2-7; D remains ambiguous. CDR3 length: 14 amino acids. V was cut by 6 bases and J by 2 bases, with 14 bases left in between. Germline CDR1 is KGHSH and CDR2 is LQKENI. In nucleotides, the CDR3 is TGTGCCAGCTCTCCCGACATAGAGCCCTACGAGCAGTACTTC. Translating gives CASSPDIEPYEQYF.

The chain combines TRBV10-2 with TRBJ1-1; D is undetermined. V was pared by 5 bases and J by 1 base, with 8 bases between. Germline assignment: CDR1 WSHSY and CDR2 SAAADI. This CDR3 has 13 amino acids. The CDR3 DNA reads as TGCGCCAGCAGTTCCACCGGGAACACTGAAGCTTTCTTT. This sequence encodes CASSSTGNTEAFF.

The chain recombines TRBV6-5 with TRBJ2-2, with unresolved D. Deletions cut 5 bases from V and 3 bases from J, with 4 bases between. The germline V gene has CDR1 MNHEY and CDR2 SVGAGI. This CDR3 has 12 amino acids. In DNA, the CDR3 is TGTGCCAGCAGTAAAGACACCGGGGAGCTGTTTTTT. Translation gives CASSKDTGELFF.

The chain carries TRBV9 and TRBJ2-3; 10 positions agree with TRBD2. The germline V gene has CDR1 SGDLS and CDR2 YYNGEE. The CDR3 extends over 16 amino acids. With V trimmed by 0 bases and J by 6 bases, 7 bases remained unmatched. Here the CDR3 reads CASSVDSGGAADTQYF. For the CDR3, the DNA is TGTGCCAGCAGCGTAGACAGCGGGGGGGCGGCGGATACGCAGTATTTT.

The rearrangement links TRBV5-4 to TRBJ2-2; D gene uncertain. This CDR3 contains 11 residues. The ends were cut back, 7 bases at V and 7 bases at J, with 8 bases in the middle. Germline CDR1 SGHNT, CDR2 YYREEE (reference sequence). CDR3 coding DNA: TGTGCCAGCTGGTTCGGCGGGGAGCTGTTTTTT. Translated: CASWFGGELFF.

This clone turned up a few times. The V call is TRBV28, the J call TRBJ2-5, with 10 bases that match TRBD2. The germline V gene has CDR1 MDHEN and CDR2 SYDVKM. Trimming removed 6 bases from V and 5 bases from J; junction bases left unmatched: 21. The CDR3 is 19 residues long. CDR3 sequence: CASSDVGRASGGPTETQYF. Written as DNA, the CDR3 is TGTGCCAGCAGCGACGTTGGTCGGGCTAGCGGGGGCCCGACCGAGACCCAGTACTTC.

This clone appeared a single time. The V gene is TRBV4-1, the J gene TRBJ2-7, with D unresolved. The germline V gene encodes CDR1 MGHRA and CDR2 YSYEKL. V gave up 0 bases and J gave up 4 bases, with 16 bases separating them. The CDR3 consists of 16 residues. In DNA, the CDR3 is TGCGCCAGCAGCCAAGAGACCTATTATGAGGCTTACGAGCAGTACTTC. This encodes CASSQETYYEAYEQYF.

This chain uses TRBV19 with TRBJ2-7; 9 nucleotides line up with TRBD2. Trimming took 3 bases from V and 5 from J; bases not matched to a gene: 5. This CDR3 contains 14 residues. Per the germline V gene, CDR1 is LNHDA and CDR2 is SQIVND (reference sequence). CDR3 in DNA: TGTGCCAGTAGTATTTTAGCGGGAGTTCACGAGCAGTACTTC. This encodes CASSILAGVHEQYF.

This clone has a handful of counts. The chain joins TRBV11-2 to TRBJ2-7, with 12 bases lining up with TRBD2. Losses at the gene ends were 5 bases for V and 5 bases for J; bases not matched to a gene: 7. This CDR3 has 15 residues. Per germline, CDR1 SGHAT and CDR2 FQNNGV. The CDR3 DNA sequence: TGTGCCAGCAGCCCTAGCGGGAGGGCATCGAACGAGCAGTACTTC. This codes for CASSPSGRASNEQYF.

The V call is TRBV30, the J call TRBJ1-5; D not certain. Trimming took 3 bases from V and 2 from J, leaving 8 bases between them. The germline V gene has CDR1 GTSNPN and CDR2 SVGIG (reference sequence). This CDR3 spans 13 amino acids. The CDR3 is CAWSGVGNQPQHF. Written as DNA, the CDR3 is TGTGCCTGGAGCGGGGTTGGCAATCAGCCCCAGCATTTT. Full variable domain (missing parts from reference TRBV30 and TRBJ1-5): SQTIHQWPATLVQPVGSPLSLECTVEGTSNPNLYWYRQAAGRGLQLLFYSVGIGQISSEVPQNLSASRPQDRQFILSSKKLLLSDSGFYLCAWSGVGNQPQHFGDGTRLSIL.

The chain recombines TRBV9 with TRBJ2-3, with 14 bases identical to TRBD2. CDR1 and CDR2 (germline): SGDLS, YYNGEE. The junction had 8 bases not matched to a gene; V was cut back by 4 bases and J by 4 bases. The CDR3 extends over 17 amino acids. The CDR3 spells CASSPQTSGGGADTQYF. CDR3 in DNA: TGTGCCAGCAGCCCTCAGACTAGCGGGGGGGGTGCAGATACGCAGTATTTT.

This clone was counted a single time. This chain links TRBV7-9 with TRBJ1-5, with 7 bases that match TRBD1. J gave up 5 bases and V 5 bases, and 9 bases lay outside the gene matches. CDR3 size: 15 residues. Germline assignment: CDR1 SEHNR and CDR2 FQNEAQ (reference sequence). The CDR3, as DNA: TGTGCCAGCAGCAGAACAGGGGCCGGGGATCAGCCCCAGCATTTT. Translation gives CASSRTGAGDQPQHF.

The chain carries TRBV2 and TRBJ2-5; D is ambiguous. Germline CDR1 is SNHLY and CDR2 is FYNNEI. The CDR3 spans 13 residues. Trimming cost V 6 bases and J 3 bases, with 11 bases left between them. The CDR3 sequence is CASRRPPEETQYF. As DNA, the CDR3 is TGTGCCAGCAGACGACCACCCGAAGAGACCCAGTACTTC.

This clone was picked up one time. V is TRBV7-2 and J is TRBJ2-1, with a tentative D call TRBD2 (6 bases). V shed 1 base and J shed 2 bases, with 12 bases lying between them. The CDR3 sequence is 16 residues long. CDR1 and CDR2 (germline): SGHTA, FQGNSA. The CDR3 sequence is CASSLVAEGPYNEQFF. CDR3 DNA sequence: TGTGCCAGCAGCTTAGTAGCGGAGGGACCCTACAATGAGCAGTTCTTC.